Listed below are T cell receptor beta chains from one sample, sequenced in a study of T cell responses to AZD1222 COVID-19 vaccine. The repertoire was sequenced with immunoSEQ multiplex PCR; TCRdb's copy has only in-frame clones and lacks some. The repertoire has about 190,000 clones, roughly 88% of them found once; the top ten carry 0.99%. The sample in question was peripheral blood, obtained on day 0 of AZD1222 vaccination. These receptors came from an adult in good health. Both conserved end residues are part of each CDR3. Each record gives: J gene, clone size, D gene, V gene, CDR3 DNA, CDR3 protein. A D gene is named only where the DNA matches it firmly. Clone size is stated in some rows and not others, as once, few, many or a class when expanded.

>TRBJ2-7|NA|NA|TRBV2
TGTGCCAGCAGCCTCTCGACAGGCTACGAGCAGTACTTC
CASSLSTGYEQYF
>TRBJ2-7|NA|TRBD2|TRBV7-8
TGTGCCAGCAGCCCCGGACTAGCACAGACCTACGAGCAGTACTTC
CASSPGLAQTYEQYF
>TRBJ1-1|NA|TRBD1|TRBV14
TGTGCCAGCAGCCGACGGACAGGGAGTAGCACTGAAGCTTTCTTT
CASSRRTGSSTEAFF
>TRBJ2-4|NA|NA|TRBV11-2
TGTGCCAGCAGCTTGTGGCAGGGACCCTCGGCCAAAAACATTCAGTACTTC
CASSLWQGPSAKNIQYF
>TRBJ2-5|NA|NA|TRBV2
TGTGCCAGCAGTGAATCTGTCCTCTACTTC
CASSESVLYF
>TRBJ2-7|few|NA|TRBV4-1
TGCGCCAGCAGCCAATGGGTGCTTTACGAGCAGTACTTC
CASSQWVLYEQYF
>TRBJ1-5|NA|NA|TRBV4-2
TGTGCCAGCAGCCAAGCGAGCCTTATCAATCAGCCCCAGCATTTT
CASSQASLINQPQHF
>TRBJ2-3|NA|TRBD1|TRBV3-1/TRBV3-2
TGTGCCAGCAGCCAAGGACAGGGGTGGACAGATACGCAGTATTTT
CASSQGQGWTDTQYF
>TRBJ1-2|once|NA|TRBV9
TGTGCCAGCATGGGAGGGAAGGGCTATGGCTACACCTTC
CASMGGKGYGYTF
>TRBJ1-6|once|NA|TRBV20-1
TGCAGTGCTAGTTCCCCCGGGGGGGATTCACCCCTCCACTTT
CSASSPGGDSPLHF
>TRBJ2-4|NA|TRBD2|TRBV19
TGTGCCAGTACCCCCCTGAGCGGGGGAGTCCAAAACATTCAGTACTTC
CASTPLSGGVQNIQYF
>TRBJ1-1|NA|NA|TRBV29-1
TGCAGCGTTGGGGGAGTGGGTAACACTGAAGCTTTCTTT
CSVGGVGNTEAFF